This entry concerns a single T cell receptor (beta chain). Its antigen remains unknown. These data come from a study of cytomegalovirus exposure and HLA in healthy donors. Regarding the study as a whole: When a later analysis compared HLA-associated TCR beta chains with equally common others, the HLA-associated chains turned out to be more clonally expanded and to have lower generation probabilities. There were several of the most significant clusters that appeared linked to common viral pathogens in a later analysis.

60 Vbeta and 13 Jbeta primers were used in PCR. Sequenced by immunoSEQ multiplex PCR; TCRdb stores in-frame clones only, minus some. The sample records 90,000 to 130,000 clones, approximately 70% being singletons. Germline CDR1 SGHAT, CDR2 FQDESV (reference sequence). Trimming removed 5 bases from V and 4 bases from J; junction bases left unmatched: 6. The CDR3 length is 15 residues. Sequenced sample: PBMCs. This receptor was obtained from a man aged 25-45 years in good health and CMV-seropositive. V gene TRBV11-1 combines with J gene TRBJ1-5, with 9 bases identical to TRBD1. The CDR3 nucleotides are TGTGCCAGCAGCCCGGGACAGGGACCGAATCAGCCCCAGCATTTT. Its protein is CASSPGQGPNQPQHF. Together with reference TRBV11-1 and TRBJ1-5, the CDR3 gives the full variable domain: EAEVAQSPRYKITEKSQAVAFWCDPISGHATLYWYRQILGQGPELLVQFQDESVVDDSQLPKDRFSAERLKGVDSTLKIQPAELGDSAMYLCASSPGQGPNQPQHFGDGTRLSIL.